A selection of T cell receptor beta chains follows, all from one sample in a study of blood T cell repertoires in COVID-19. Assay: immunoSEQ multiplex PCR; the TCRdb copy retains only in-frame clones and omits some. The profile shows 210,000 or so clones, 88% of them singletons. Sequencing was done on a sample of peripheral blood. The origin of the receptors is a man aged 18 to 30 with active or convalescent COVID-19. CDR3s include the opening cysteine and the closing phenylalanine or tryptophan. The order of the fields is J gene, clone size, V gene, D gene, CDR3 length, CDR3 protein, CDR3 DNA. D genes are given only for firm matches. Rows may omit the clone size; those that give it use once, few, many or a size class.

J: TRBJ2-1; size: NA; V: TRBV10-3; D: TRBD2; length: 14; CDR3: CAIRTASGSGEQFF; DNA: TGTGCCATCAGAACCGCGAGCGGGAGCGGTGAGCAGTTCTTC
J: TRBJ2-3; size: NA; V: TRBV23-1; D: TRBD1; length: 13; CDR3: CASRPTGPDTQYF; DNA: TGCGCCAGCAGACCGACAGGGCCAGATACGCAGTATTTT
J: TRBJ2-1; size: NA; V: TRBV14; D: NA; length: 18; CDR3: CASSQDRAFWETYNEQFF; DNA: TGTGCCAGCAGCCAAGATAGGGCGTTTTGGGAGACCTACAATGAGCAGTTCTTC
J: TRBJ1-5; size: once; V: TRBV2; D: NA; length: 11; CDR3: CASGLRGPQHF; DNA: TGTGCCAGCGGGCTACGGGGGCCCCAGCATTTT
J: TRBJ2-2; size: NA; V: TRBV2; D: NA; length: 15; CDR3: CASRGSNRASGELFF; DNA: TGTGCCAGCAGGGGGTCAAACAGGGCCTCCGGGGAGCTGTTTTTT
J: TRBJ2-3; size: few; V: TRBV5-4; D: TRBD2; length: 15; CDR3: CASSLEAGGPDTQYF; DNA: TGTGCCAGCAGCTTGGAGGCGGGAGGACCAGATACGCAGTATTTT
J: TRBJ2-2; size: NA; V: TRBV4-2; D: TRBD2; length: 17; CDR3: CASSQESGLGNTGELFF; DNA: TGTGCCAGCAGCCAAGAATCGGGACTAGGGAACACCGGGGAGCTGTTTTTT
J: TRBJ2-1; size: NA; V: TRBV9; D: TRBD2; length: 15; CDR3: CASSVLSGGLDEQFF; DNA: TGTGCCAGCAGCGTCCTGAGTGGGGGACTAGATGAGCAGTTCTTC
J: TRBJ2-1; size: NA; V: TRBV29-1; D: TRBD2; length: 14; CDR3: CSVALAGGPYEQFF; DNA: TGCAGCGTTGCACTAGCGGGAGGGCCCTATGAGCAGTTCTTC
J: TRBJ2-5; size: once; V: TRBV5-1; D: NA; length: 13; CDR3: CASSLIGVETQYF; DNA: TGCGCCAGCAGCTTGATAGGGGTAGAGACCCAGTACTTC
J: TRBJ2-1; size: NA; V: TRBV2; D: NA; length: 12; CDR3: CASGSLRNEQFF; DNA: TGTGCCAGCGGGAGCCTCCGGAATGAGCAGTTCTTC
J: TRBJ1-5; size: few; V: TRBV30; D: NA; length: 11; CDR3: CAWSAGTTQHF; DNA: TGTGCCTGGAGTGCGGGTACGACCCAGCATTTT
J: TRBJ2-3; size: NA; V: TRBV5-1; D: TRBD2; length: 13; CDR3: CASRNSGTDTQYF; DNA: TGCGCCAGCAGGAATAGCGGGACAGATACGCAGTATTTT
J: TRBJ2-7; size: NA; V: TRBV11-2; D: NA; length: 14; CDR3: CASSHREPGYEQYF; DNA: TGTGCCAGCAGTCACAGGGAACCTGGCTACGAGCAGTACTTC
J: TRBJ2-2; size: NA; V: TRBV30; D: NA; length: 13; CDR3: CAWGSGDGGELFF; DNA: TGTGCCTGGGGATCAGGGGATGGCGGGGAGCTGTTTTTT
J: TRBJ2-2; size: NA; V: TRBV7-6; D: TRBD1; length: 13; CDR3: CASGTGGAGELFF; DNA: TGTGCCAGCGGGACAGGGGGAGCCGGGGAGCTGTTTTTT
J: TRBJ1-2; size: NA; V: TRBV27; D: TRBD1; length: 16; CDR3: CASRAGGGQGASGYTF; DNA: TGTGCCAGCAGGGCGGGCGGTGGACAGGGGGCGTCTGGCTACACCTTC
J: TRBJ1-3; size: NA; V: TRBV6-1; D: TRBD1; length: 16; CDR3: CASSVLQGSVGNTIYF; DNA: TGTGCCAGCAGTGTACTACAGGGGTCTGTCGGAAACACCATATATTTT
J: TRBJ2-7; size: NA; V: TRBV10-3; D: NA; length: 14; CDR3: CAISARQGGDEQYF; DNA: TGTGCCATCAGTGCGCGGCAGGGGGGCGACGAGCAGTACTTC
J: TRBJ2-7; size: NA; V: TRBV6-5; D: TRBD2; length: 15; CDR3: CASSPLTSGSREQYF; DNA: TGTGCCAGCAGCCCCCTGACTAGCGGGAGTCGTGAGCAGTACTTC
J: TRBJ1-1; size: NA; V: TRBV28; D: NA; length: 14; CDR3: CASSISGPGTEAFF; DNA: TGTGCCAGCAGTATTTCGGGCCCGGGGACTGAAGCTTTCTTT
J: TRBJ2-7; size: NA; V: TRBV18; D: TRBD2; length: 14; CDR3: CASSPGLAVYEQYF; DNA: TGTGCCAGCTCACCCGGACTAGCGGTCTACGAGCAGTACTTC
J: TRBJ2-1; size: NA; V: TRBV29-1; D: NA; length: 14; CDR3: CSACVEGGYNEQFF; DNA: TGCAGCGCTTGTGTTGAGGGCGGATACAATGAGCAGTTCTTC
J: TRBJ2-7; size: once; V: TRBV28; D: TRBD1; length: 15; CDR3: CASSHRQGVSYEQYF; DNA: TGTGCCAGCAGTCACCGACAGGGGGTTTCCTACGAGCAGTACTTC
J: TRBJ1-1; size: NA; V: TRBV18; D: TRBD1; length: 14; CDR3: CASSPSRQGTEAFF; DNA: TGTGCCAGCTCACCATCCCGACAGGGGACTGAAGCTTTCTTT
J: TRBJ2-3; size: once; V: TRBV15; D: TRBD2; length: 19; CDR3: CATSGQGSLAGVRADTQYF; DNA: TGTGCCACCAGCGGACAAGGTTCACTAGCGGGAGTTAGAGCAGATACGCAGTATTTT
J: TRBJ2-1; size: NA; V: TRBV15; D: TRBD2; length: 19; CDR3: CATSSPGTSGRAFRPEQFF; DNA: TGTGCCACCAGCAGCCCCGGGACTAGCGGGAGGGCCTTTCGCCCTGAGCAGTTCTTC
J: TRBJ1-1; size: NA; V: TRBV19; D: NA; length: 13; CDR3: CASNPRRRTEAFF; DNA: TGTGCCAGTAACCCTCGTAGGCGGACTGAAGCTTTCTTT
J: TRBJ1-1; size: NA; V: TRBV25-1; D: TRBD1; length: 16; CDR3: CASSVSGRGRGTEAFF; DNA: TGTGCCAGCAGTGTCTCGGGCAGGGGGCGAGGCACTGAAGCTTTCTTT
J: TRBJ1-1; size: NA; V: TRBV12-3/TRBV12-4; D: TRBD1; length: 13; CDR3: CASSKDRSTEAFF; DNA: TGTGCCAGCAGCAAGGACAGGTCCACTGAAGCTTTCTTT
J: TRBJ2-5; size: NA; V: TRBV6-5; D: NA; length: 13; CDR3: CASSPGAGETQYF; DNA: TGTGCCAGCAGCCCCGGCGCCGGGGAGACCCAGTACTTC
J: TRBJ1-1; size: NA; V: TRBV6-5; D: TRBD1; length: 15; CDR3: CASRSLTGADTEAFF; DNA: TGTGCCAGCAGATCTCTGACAGGGGCGGACACTGAAGCTTTCTTT
J: TRBJ2-7; size: NA; V: TRBV11-2; D: NA; length: 13; CDR3: CASSAGISYEQYF; DNA: TGTGCCAGCAGCGCAGGGATCTCCTACGAGCAGTACTTC
J: TRBJ1-2; size: NA; V: TRBV10-3; D: TRBD1; length: 14; CDR3: CAITPSGGFAGYTF; DNA: TGTGCCATCACTCCCTCAGGGGGATTCGCTGGCTACACCTTC
J: TRBJ1-2; size: few; V: TRBV30; D: NA; length: 12; CDR3: CAWSAGVGGYTF; DNA: TGTGCCTGGAGTGCCGGGGTGGGTGGCTACACCTTC
J: TRBJ1-1; size: NA; V: TRBV7-9; D: TRBD1; length: 14; CDR3: CASSPGQMNTEAFF; DNA: TGTGCCAGCAGCCCGGGACAGATGAACACTGAAGCTTTCTTT
J: TRBJ2-2; size: few; V: TRBV5-1; D: TRBD2; length: 15; CDR3: CASKREGQEAGELFF; DNA: TGCGCCAGCAAACGGGAGGGCCAGGAGGCCGGGGAGCTGTTTTTT
J: TRBJ1-2; size: NA; V: TRBV10-1; D: TRBD1; length: 13; CDR3: CASSGRRDSGYTF; DNA: TGCGCCAGCAGTGGTAGGCGGGACAGTGGCTACACCTTC
J: TRBJ1-1; size: NA; V: TRBV30; D: NA; length: 14; CDR3: CAWSLLGRFAEAFF; DNA: TGTGCCTGGAGTCTATTGGGCCGGTTCGCTGAAGCTTTCTTT
J: TRBJ2-7; size: NA; V: TRBV7-8; D: NA; length: 14; CDR3: CASAGLRNSYEQYF; DNA: TGTGCCAGCGCGGGACTTCGTAATTCCTACGAGCAGTACTTC
J: TRBJ2-7; size: NA; V: TRBV7-2; D: TRBD2; length: 14; CDR3: CASSLALAVYEQYF; DNA: TGTGCCAGCAGCTTAGCGCTAGCGGTCTACGAGCAGTACTTC
J: TRBJ2-1; size: NA; V: TRBV5-1; D: TRBD2; length: 16; CDR3: CASSLVVAGGYNEQFF; DNA: TGCGCCAGCAGCTTGGTCGTAGCGGGGGGATACAATGAGCAGTTCTTC
J: TRBJ2-7; size: once; V: TRBV30; D: TRBD1; length: 14; CDR3: CAWWPGQGSYEQYF; DNA: TGTGCCTGGTGGCCGGGACAGGGTTCCTACGAGCAGTACTTC
J: TRBJ2-3; size: NA; V: TRBV27; D: TRBD2; length: 18; CDR3: CASSLSGSGASSTDTQYF; DNA: TGTGCCAGCAGTTTATCGGGCAGCGGGGCATCTAGCACAGATACGCAGTATTTT
J: TRBJ2-7; size: NA; V: TRBV10-1; D: NA; length: 15; CDR3: CAMRSSTFFSYEQYF; DNA: TGCGCCATGCGAAGTAGCACTTTCTTTTCCTACGAGCAGTACTTC
J: TRBJ1-1; size: NA; V: TRBV7-3; D: NA; length: 13; CDR3: CASSPLTGSEAFF; DNA: TGTGCCAGCAGCCCTCTGACAGGATCTGAAGCTTTCTTT
J: TRBJ2-2; size: NA; V: TRBV27; D: NA; length: 15; CDR3: CASTIDYPNTGELFF; DNA: TGTGCCAGCACAATCGACTATCCGAACACCGGGGAGCTGTTTTTT
J: TRBJ1-4; size: NA; V: TRBV7-9; D: TRBD1; length: 15; CDR3: CASTQGDRGYEKLFF; DNA: TGTGCCAGCACGCAAGGGGACAGGGGGTATGAAAAACTGTTTTTT
J: TRBJ2-1; size: NA; V: TRBV10-2; D: NA; length: 14; CDR3: CASSGTLLYNEQFF; DNA: TGCGCCAGCAGTGGGACACTCCTCTACAATGAGCAGTTCTTC
J: TRBJ1-6; size: NA; V: TRBV9; D: NA; length: 16; CDR3: CASSVDSHELNSPLHF; DNA: TGTGCCAGCAGCGTCGACAGCCATGAGCTGAATTCACCCCTCCACTTT
J: TRBJ2-1; size: NA; V: TRBV7-2; D: NA; length: 15; CDR3: CASSLSHRVFNEQFF; DNA: TGTGCCAGCAGCTTATCCCACAGGGTGTTCAATGAGCAGTTCTTC
J: TRBJ1-2; size: NA; V: TRBV28; D: NA; length: 15; CDR3: CASTHDGQGSYGYTF; DNA: TGTGCCAGCACCCACGACGGGCAGGGCAGCTATGGCTACACCTTC
J: TRBJ1-4; size: NA; V: TRBV5-1; D: NA; length: 15; CDR3: CASSSAGTWNEKLFF; DNA: TGCGCCAGCAGCTCTGCAGGGACTTGGAATGAAAAACTGTTTTTT
J: TRBJ1-1; size: NA; V: TRBV6-5; D: TRBD1; length: 14; CDR3: CASRIQGVVTEAFF; DNA: TGTGCCAGCAGGATACAGGGGGTCGTCACTGAAGCTTTCTTT
J: TRBJ1-3; size: NA; V: TRBV28; D: TRBD1; length: 17; CDR3: CASSFNWLDRERNTIYF; DNA: TGTGCCAGCAGTTTTAATTGGTTGGACAGGGAAAGAAACACCATATATTTT
J: TRBJ2-1; size: NA; V: TRBV10-3; D: TRBD2; length: 14; CDR3: CAMGLAGAYNEQFF; DNA: TGTGCCATGGGACTAGCGGGAGCTTACAATGAGCAGTTCTTC
J: TRBJ2-5; size: NA; V: TRBV10-3; D: NA; length: 13; CDR3: CAISPMGGETQYF; DNA: TGTGCCATCAGCCCTATGGGGGGAGAGACCCAGTACTTC
J: TRBJ1-2; size: once; V: TRBV7-8; D: NA; length: 19; CDR3: CASSFLPNNVRDAGGGYTF; DNA: TGTGCCAGCAGCTTTCTCCCCAATAACGTCAGGGATGCAGGTGGTGGCTACACCTTC
J: TRBJ2-1; size: NA; V: TRBV7-8; D: TRBD1; length: 16; CDR3: CASSDPTGFSYNEQFF; DNA: TGTGCCAGCAGCGATCCGACAGGGTTCTCCTACAATGAGCAGTTCTTC
J: TRBJ1-5; size: NA; V: TRBV28; D: NA; length: 14; CDR3: CASSSGGSNQPQHF; DNA: TGTGCCAGCAGTTCGGGGGGTAGCAATCAGCCCCAGCATTTT